The T cell receptor beta chain under discussion was sequenced for a study of Graves' ophthalmopathy and Graves' hyperthyroidism. Notes on the study in general: Among expanded thyroid clonotypes above 0.001 frequency, most also occurred in blood.

TCR beta CDR3 amplification used RNA transcripts. HTBI primers primed a first-round RT-PCR, and a second-round multiplex PCR followed. TCRdb re-called the multiplex PCR reads through MiXCR, storing one row per CDR3 protein. The repertoire holds almost 750,000 distinct CDR3 sequences, with approximately 40% as singletons. Details on this clonotype: Its antigen is as yet unknown. A junction boundary mismatches the germline segment, possibly from a read error.

The CDR3 is 14 amino acids. The germline V gene has CDR1 ENHRY and CDR2 SYGVKD. The source material was peripheral blood. This receptor was obtained from an adult man with Graves' ophthalmopathy. The chain is built from TRBV10-3 and TRBJ1-4, with D maybe TRBD1 (5 bases). The CDR3 DNA reads TGTGCCAGCAGTTACCGAGACAGCCATGAAAAACTGTTTTTT. It is translated as CASSYRDSHEKLFF.